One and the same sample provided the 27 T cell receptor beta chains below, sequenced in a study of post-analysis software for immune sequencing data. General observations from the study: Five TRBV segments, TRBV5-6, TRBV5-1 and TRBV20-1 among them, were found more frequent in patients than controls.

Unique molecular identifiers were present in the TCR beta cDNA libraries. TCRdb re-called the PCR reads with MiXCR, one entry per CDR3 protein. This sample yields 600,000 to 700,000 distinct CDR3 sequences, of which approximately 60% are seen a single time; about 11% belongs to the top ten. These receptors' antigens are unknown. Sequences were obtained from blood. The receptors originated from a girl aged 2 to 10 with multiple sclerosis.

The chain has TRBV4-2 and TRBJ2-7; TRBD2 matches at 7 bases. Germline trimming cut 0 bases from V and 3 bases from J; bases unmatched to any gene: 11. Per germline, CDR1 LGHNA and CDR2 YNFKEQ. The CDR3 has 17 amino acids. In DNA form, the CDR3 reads TGTGCCAGCAGCCAAGAGTACCGACCGGGACTATACTACGAGCAGTACTTC. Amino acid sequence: CASSQEYRPGLYYEQYF.

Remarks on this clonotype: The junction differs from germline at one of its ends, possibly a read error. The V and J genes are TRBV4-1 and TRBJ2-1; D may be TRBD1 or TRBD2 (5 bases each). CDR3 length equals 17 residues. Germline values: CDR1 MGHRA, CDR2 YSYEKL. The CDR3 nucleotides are TGCACCAGCAGCCAAGTGTTCCCTAGGGGCGAGGGTAATGAGCAGTTCTTC. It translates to CTSSQVFPRGEGNEQFF.

The CDR3 is CASSATSGSHEQFF. Here the CDR3 DNA reads TGTGCCAGCAGCGCGACTAGCGGGAGCCATGAGCAGTTCTTC. This rearrangement joins TRBV7-3 to TRBJ2-1; TRBD2 aligns across 12 bases. J was trimmed by 8 bases and V by 5 bases; bases with no gene match: 4. The germline CDR1 and CDR2 sequences are SGHTA and FQGTGA. The CDR3 contains 14 residues.

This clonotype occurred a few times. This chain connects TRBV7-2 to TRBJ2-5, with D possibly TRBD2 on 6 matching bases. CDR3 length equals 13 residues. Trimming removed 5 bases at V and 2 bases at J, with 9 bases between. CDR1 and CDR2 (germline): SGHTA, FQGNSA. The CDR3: CASSAGPQETQYF. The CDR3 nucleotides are TGTGCCAGCAGCGCGGGACCTCAAGAGACCCAGTACTTC.

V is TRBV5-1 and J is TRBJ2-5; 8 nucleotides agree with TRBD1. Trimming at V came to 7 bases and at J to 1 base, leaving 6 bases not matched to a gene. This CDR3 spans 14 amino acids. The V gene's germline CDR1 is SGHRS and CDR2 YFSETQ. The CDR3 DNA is TGCGCCAGCGGCCCGGGACAGGTCCAAGAGACCCAGTACTTC. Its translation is CASGPGQVQETQYF.

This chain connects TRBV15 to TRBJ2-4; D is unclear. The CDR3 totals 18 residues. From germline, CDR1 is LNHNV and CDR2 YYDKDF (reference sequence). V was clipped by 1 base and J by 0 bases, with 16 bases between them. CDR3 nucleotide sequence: TGTGCCACCAGCAGAGGGGTAGGGATGCCTCTAGCCAAAAACATTCAGTACTTC. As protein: CATSRGVGMPLAKNIQYF.

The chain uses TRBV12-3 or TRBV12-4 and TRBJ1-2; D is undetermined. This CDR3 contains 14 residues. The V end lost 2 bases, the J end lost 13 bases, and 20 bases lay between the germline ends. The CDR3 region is CASSLPGRIGEGTF. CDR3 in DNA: TGTGCCAGCAGTTTACCAGGACGTATTGGTGAGGGCACCTTC.

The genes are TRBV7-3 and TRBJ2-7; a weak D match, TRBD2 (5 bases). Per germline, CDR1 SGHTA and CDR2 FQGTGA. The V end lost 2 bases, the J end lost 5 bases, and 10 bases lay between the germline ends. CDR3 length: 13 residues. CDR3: CASSLYGIHEQYF. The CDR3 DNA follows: TGTGCCAGCAGCTTATACGGGATCCACGAGCAGTACTTC.

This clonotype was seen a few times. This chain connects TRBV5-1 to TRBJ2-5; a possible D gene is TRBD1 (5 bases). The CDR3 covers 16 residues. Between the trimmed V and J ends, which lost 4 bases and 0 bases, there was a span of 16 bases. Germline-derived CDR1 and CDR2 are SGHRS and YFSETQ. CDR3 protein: CASSQKTTAYQETQYF. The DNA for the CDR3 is TGCGCCAGCAGCCAAAAAACGACAGCTTACCAAGAGACCCAGTACTTC.

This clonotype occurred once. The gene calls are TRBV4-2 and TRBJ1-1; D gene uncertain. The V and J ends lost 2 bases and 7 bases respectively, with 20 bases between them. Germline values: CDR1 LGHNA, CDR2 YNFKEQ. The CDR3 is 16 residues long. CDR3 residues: CASSQIQVTDQFEAFF. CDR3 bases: TGTGCCAGCAGCCAAATTCAGGTGACGGATCAATTTGAAGCTTTCTTT.

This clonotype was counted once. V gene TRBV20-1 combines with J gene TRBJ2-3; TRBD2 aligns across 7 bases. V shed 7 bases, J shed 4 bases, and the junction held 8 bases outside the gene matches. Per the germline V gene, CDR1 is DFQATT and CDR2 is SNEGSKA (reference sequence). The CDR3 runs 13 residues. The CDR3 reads CSGVTLAADTQYF. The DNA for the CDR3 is TGCAGTGGAGTGACCCTAGCGGCAGATACGCAGTATTTT.

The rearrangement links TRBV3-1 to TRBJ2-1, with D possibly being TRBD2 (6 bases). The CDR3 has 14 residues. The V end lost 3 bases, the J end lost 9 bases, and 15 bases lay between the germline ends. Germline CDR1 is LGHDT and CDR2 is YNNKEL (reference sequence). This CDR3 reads CASSQDSTGGEQFF. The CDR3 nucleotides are TGTGCCAGCAGCCAGGATTCTACCGGGGGTGAGCAGTTCTTC.

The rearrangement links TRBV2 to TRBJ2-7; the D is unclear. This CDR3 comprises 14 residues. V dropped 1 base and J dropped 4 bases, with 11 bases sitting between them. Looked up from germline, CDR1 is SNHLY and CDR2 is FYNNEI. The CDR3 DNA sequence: TGTGCCAGCAGTGAAGGTGCCCTTTCTTACGAGCAGTACTTC. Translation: CASSEGALSYEQYF.

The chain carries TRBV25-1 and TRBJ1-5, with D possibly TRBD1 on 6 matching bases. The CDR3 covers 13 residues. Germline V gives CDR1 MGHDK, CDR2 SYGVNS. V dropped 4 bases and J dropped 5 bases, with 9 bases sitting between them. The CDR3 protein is CASSGGAHQPQHF. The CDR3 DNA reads TGTGCCAGCAGTGGGGGGGCACATCAGCCCCAGCATTTT. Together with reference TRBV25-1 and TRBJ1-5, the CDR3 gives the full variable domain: EADIYQTPRYLVIGTGKKITLECSQTMGHDKMYWYQQDPGMELHLIHYSYGVNSTEKGDLSSESTVSRIRTEHFPLTLESARPSHTSQYLCASSGGAHQPQHFGDGTRLSIL.

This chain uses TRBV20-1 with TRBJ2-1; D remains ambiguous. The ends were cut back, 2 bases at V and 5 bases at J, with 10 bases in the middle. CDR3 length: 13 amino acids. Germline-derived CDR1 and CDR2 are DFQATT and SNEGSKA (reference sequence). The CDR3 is CSARRSYDNEQFF. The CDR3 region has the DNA TGCAGTGCTAGAAGGTCCTACGACAATGAGCAGTTCTTC.

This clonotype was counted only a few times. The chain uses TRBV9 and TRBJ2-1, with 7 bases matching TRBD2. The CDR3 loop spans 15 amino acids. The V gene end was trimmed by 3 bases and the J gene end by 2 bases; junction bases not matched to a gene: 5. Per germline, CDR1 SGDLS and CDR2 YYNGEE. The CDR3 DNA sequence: TGTGCCAGCAGCGCGAGCGGGGTGACCTACAATGAGCAGTTCTTC. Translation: CASSASGVTYNEQFF.

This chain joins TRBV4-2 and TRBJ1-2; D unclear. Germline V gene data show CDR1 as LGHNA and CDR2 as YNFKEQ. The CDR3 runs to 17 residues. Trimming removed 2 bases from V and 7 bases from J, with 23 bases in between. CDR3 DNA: TGTGCCAGCAGCCAAACCGACGACCGACTGGTCTTGGGTGGCTACACCTTC. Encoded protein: CASSQTDDRLVLGGYTF.

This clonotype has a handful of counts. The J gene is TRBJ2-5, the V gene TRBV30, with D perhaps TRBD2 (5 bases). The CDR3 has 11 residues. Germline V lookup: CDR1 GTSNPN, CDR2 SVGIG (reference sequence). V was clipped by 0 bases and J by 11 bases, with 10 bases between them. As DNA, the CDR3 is TGTGCCTGGAGTGTGGTGGGAGAGCAGTACTTC. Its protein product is CAWSVVGEQYF.

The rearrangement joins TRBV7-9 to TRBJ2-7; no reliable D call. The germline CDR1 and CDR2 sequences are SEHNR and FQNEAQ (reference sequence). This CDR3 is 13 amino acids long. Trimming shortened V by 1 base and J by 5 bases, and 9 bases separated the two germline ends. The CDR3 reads CASSLDGPDEQYF. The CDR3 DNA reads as TGTGCCAGCAGCTTAGATGGGCCAGACGAGCAGTACTTC.

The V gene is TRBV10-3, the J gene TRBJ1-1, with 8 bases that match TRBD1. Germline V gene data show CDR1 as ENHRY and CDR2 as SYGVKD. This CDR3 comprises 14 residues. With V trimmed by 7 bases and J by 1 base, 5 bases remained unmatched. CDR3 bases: TGTGCCATCACCCCGACAGGGGAGAACACTGAAGCTTTCTTT. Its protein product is CAITPTGENTEAFF.

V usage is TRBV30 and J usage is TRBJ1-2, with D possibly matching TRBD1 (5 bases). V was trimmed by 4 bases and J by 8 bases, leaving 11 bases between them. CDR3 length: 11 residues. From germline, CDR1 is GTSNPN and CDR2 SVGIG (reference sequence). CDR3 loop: CAWTSWGGYTF. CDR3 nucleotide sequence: TGTGCCTGGACTTCCTGGGGGGGCTACACCTTC. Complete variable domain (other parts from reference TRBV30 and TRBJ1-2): SQTIHQWPATLVQPVGSPLSLECTVEGTSNPNLYWYRQAAGRGLQLLFYSVGIGQISSEVPQNLSASRPQDRQFILSSKKLLLSDSGFYLCAWTSWGGYTFGSGTRLTVV.

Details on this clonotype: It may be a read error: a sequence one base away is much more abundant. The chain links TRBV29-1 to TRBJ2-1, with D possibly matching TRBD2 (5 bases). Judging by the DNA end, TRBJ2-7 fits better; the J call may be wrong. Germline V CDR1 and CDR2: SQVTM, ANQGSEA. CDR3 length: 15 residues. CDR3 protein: CSAAKLASRDYEQYF. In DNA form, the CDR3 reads TGCAGCGCTGCTAAGCTGGCTAGCAGAGATTACGAGCAGTACTTC.

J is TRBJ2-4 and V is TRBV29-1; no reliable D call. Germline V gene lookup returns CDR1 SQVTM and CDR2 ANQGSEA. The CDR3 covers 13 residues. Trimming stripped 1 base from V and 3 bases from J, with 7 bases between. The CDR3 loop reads CSVEGQVKNIQYF. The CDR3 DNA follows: TGCAGCGTTGAAGGTCAGGTCAAAAACATTCAGTACTTC.

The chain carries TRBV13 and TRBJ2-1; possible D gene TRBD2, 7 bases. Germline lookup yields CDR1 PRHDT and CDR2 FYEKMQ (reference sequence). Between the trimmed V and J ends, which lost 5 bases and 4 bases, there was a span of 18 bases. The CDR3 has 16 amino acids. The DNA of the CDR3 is TGTGCCAGCAGCGCCCAAGGGGGGGCCAAGTACAATGAGCAGTTCTTC. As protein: CASSAQGGAKYNEQFF.

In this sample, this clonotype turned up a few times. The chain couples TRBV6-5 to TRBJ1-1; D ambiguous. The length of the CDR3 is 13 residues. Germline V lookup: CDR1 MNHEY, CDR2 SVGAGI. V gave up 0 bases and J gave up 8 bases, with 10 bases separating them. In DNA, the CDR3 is TGTGCCAGCAGTTACTCGCGGGCCACCGAAGCTTTCTTT. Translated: CASSYSRATEAFF.

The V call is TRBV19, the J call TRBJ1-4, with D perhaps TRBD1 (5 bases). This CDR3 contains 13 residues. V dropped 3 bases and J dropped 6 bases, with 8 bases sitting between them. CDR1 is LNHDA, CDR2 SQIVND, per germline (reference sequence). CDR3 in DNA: TGTGCCAGTAGTATCACAGGAGATGAAAAACTGTTTTTT. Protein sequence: CASSITGDEKLFF.

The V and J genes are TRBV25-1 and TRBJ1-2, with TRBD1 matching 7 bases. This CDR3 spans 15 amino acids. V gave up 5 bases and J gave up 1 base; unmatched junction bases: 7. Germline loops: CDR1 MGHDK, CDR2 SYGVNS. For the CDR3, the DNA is TGTGCCAGCAGTTCCGGGACAGTCTATAACTATGGCTACACCTTC. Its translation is CASSSGTVYNYGYTF.